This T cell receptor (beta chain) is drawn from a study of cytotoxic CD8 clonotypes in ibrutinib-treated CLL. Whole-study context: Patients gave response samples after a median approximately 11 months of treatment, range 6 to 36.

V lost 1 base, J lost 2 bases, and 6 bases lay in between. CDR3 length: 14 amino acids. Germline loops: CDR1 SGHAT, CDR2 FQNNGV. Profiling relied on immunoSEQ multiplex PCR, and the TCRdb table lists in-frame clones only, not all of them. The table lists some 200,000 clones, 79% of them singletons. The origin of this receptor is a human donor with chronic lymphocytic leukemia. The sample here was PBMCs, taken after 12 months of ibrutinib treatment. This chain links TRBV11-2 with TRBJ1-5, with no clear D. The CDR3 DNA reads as TGTGCCAGCAGCTTAGGACTTGGCAATCAGCCCCAGCATTTT. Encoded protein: CASSLGLGNQPQHF.